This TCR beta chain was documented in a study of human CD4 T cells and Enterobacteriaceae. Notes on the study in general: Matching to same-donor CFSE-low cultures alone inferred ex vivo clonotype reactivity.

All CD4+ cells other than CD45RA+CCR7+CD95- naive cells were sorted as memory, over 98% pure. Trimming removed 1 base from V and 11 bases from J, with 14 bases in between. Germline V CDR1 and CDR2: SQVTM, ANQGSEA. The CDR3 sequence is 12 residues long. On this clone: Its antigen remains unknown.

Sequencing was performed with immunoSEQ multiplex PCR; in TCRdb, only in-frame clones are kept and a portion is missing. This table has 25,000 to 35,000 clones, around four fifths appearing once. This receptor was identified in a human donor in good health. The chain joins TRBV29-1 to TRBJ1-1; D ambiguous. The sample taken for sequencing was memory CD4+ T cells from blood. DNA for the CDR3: TGCAGCGTTGAAGCCCTCCCGGCTAAGGCTTTCTTT. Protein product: CSVEALPAKAFF.